The clone carrying this T cell receptor (beta chain) showed up just a few times. Unmatched junction bases numbered 20, after V lost 3 bases and J lost 10 bases. CDR1 MNHNS and CDR2 SASEGT come from the germline V gene. This CDR3 spans 18 amino acids. The source of the sample is a study of shared T cell receptors in the human thymus. Produced via immunoSEQ multiplex PCR; TCRdb's table is partial and in-frame only. The sample holds hundreds of thousands of clones, 70% to 90% seen once. The sample also formed part of further work on human thymus T cells. From that paper: Thymic samples were excised during corrective heart operations. An apparent bias in V and J gene usage was seen in thymic and blood repertoires. As related research reported, thymic repertoires overlapped highly among unrelated individuals.

This rearrangement joins TRBV6-1 to TRBJ2-1; TRBD2 agrees at 8 bases. Sequenced input: thymocytes. The origin of this receptor is a boy less than two years old with a congenital heart defect. In nucleotides, the CDR3 is TGTGCCAGCAGTGACCCGGACCCCGACTCACGGACTAGCCGGGAGCAGTTCTTC. Its translation is CASSDPDPDSRTSREQFF.